A single sample is the source of the 19 T cell receptor beta chains below, sequenced in a study of identical twins. TCRdb reprocessed the 5' RACE reads with MiXCR, giving one entry per CDR3 protein. The sample holds around 530,000 distinct CDR3 sequences, 12% to 15% seen once. This sample also appeared in a second study, on yellow fever vaccine responses in identical twins.

The sequencing input was CD4+ T cells sorted from blood. These receptors all come from a woman between 18 and 30 years old in good health.

This clonotype has just a few counts. The V gene is TRBV24-1, the J gene TRBJ2-1; D might be TRBD1 (6 bases). CDR1 and CDR2 from the germline V gene are KGHDR and SFDVKD. CDR3 length: 16 amino acids. V was pared by 5 bases and J by 5 bases, with 18 bases between. The DNA for the CDR3 is TGTGCCACCAGTGGAACCCGGGACAAAGCACACAATGAGCAGTTCTTC. It specifies CATSGTRDKAHNEQFF.

This clonotype was recorded a few times. This chain uses TRBV5-1 with TRBJ2-2; a possible D gene is TRBD1 (6 bases). Trimming pared 0 bases from V and 5 bases from J, leaving 17 bases between. Looked up from germline, CDR1 is SGHRS and CDR2 is YFSETQ. The CDR3 loop spans 17 amino acids. The CDR3 protein is CASSLVRGHPRTGELFF. The CDR3 coding sequence is TGCGCCAGCAGCTTGGTCAGGGGCCACCCGAGGACCGGGGAGCTGTTTTTT.

V usage is TRBV19 and J usage is TRBJ1-5; 9 nucleotides agree with TRBD1. Germline CDR1 LNHDA, CDR2 SQIVND (reference sequence). V dropped 9 bases and J dropped 3; count of bases not matched to a gene: 6. The CDR3 has 14 amino acids. The CDR3 DNA is TGTGCCAGCGGAGGACAGGGGATCAATCAGCCCCAGCATTTT. This sequence encodes CASGGQGINQPQHF.

In its sample, this clonotype was seen a few times. The chain carries TRBV3-1 and TRBJ2-2, with 12 bases that match TRBD2. The germline V gene encodes CDR1 LGHDT and CDR2 YNNKEL (reference sequence). V lost 3 bases and J lost 5; bases outside the gene matches: 7. This CDR3 region has 17 residues. The CDR3 here is CASSQLAGGVGTGELFF. The CDR3 DNA follows: TGTGCCAGCAGCCAGCTAGCGGGAGGGGTTGGAACCGGGGAGCTGTTTTTT.

V is TRBV20-1 and J is TRBJ2-1; no reliable D call. V lost 6 bases to trimming and J lost 2 bases, with 14 bases between them. The CDR3 spans 14 residues. Germline assignment: CDR1 DFQATT and CDR2 SNEGSKA (reference sequence). In DNA, the CDR3 is TGCAGTGCCCAAACCGCCGGCCCCTACAATGAGCAGTTCTTC. It encodes CSAQTAGPYNEQFF.

This clonotype was picked up a small number of times. This chain links TRBV5-1 with TRBJ2-2; D remains ambiguous. Trimming removed 5 bases at V and 7 bases at J, with 12 bases between. The CDR3 spans 13 residues. Germline assignment: CDR1 SGHRS and CDR2 YFSETQ. CDR3 bases: TGCGCCAGCAGTAGCCTAGTAGGCGGGGAGCTGTTTTTT. Amino acid sequence: CASSSLVGGELFF.

This sequence joins TRBV5-1 and TRBJ2-5, with 7 bases identical to TRBD1. Germline V gives CDR1 SGHRS, CDR2 YFSETQ. This CDR3 has 15 residues. The junction had 7 bases not matched to a gene; V was cut back by 0 bases and J by 5 bases. DNA of the CDR3: TGCGCCAGCAGCTTGGGGGACAGCTTGGGGGAGACCCAGTACTTC. Its protein is CASSLGDSLGETQYF.

The chain uses TRBV7-6 and TRBJ2-3; D gene unclear. Germline V CDR1 and CDR2: SGHVS, FNYEAQ. The CDR3 length is 15 residues. V was clipped by 4 bases and J by 0 bases, with 11 bases between them. The CDR3 protein is CASSYLKASTDTQYF. CDR3 in DNA: TGTGCCAGCAGCTATCTGAAAGCTAGCACAGATACGCAGTATTTT.

In this sample, this clonotype turned up a few times. The chain carries TRBV2 and TRBJ1-1; D remains ambiguous. V gave up 3 bases and J gave up 1 base, with 9 bases separating them. The CDR3 has 14 amino acids. In germline, CDR1 is SNHLY, CDR2 FYNNEI. CDR3 bases: TGTGCCAGCAGTGAGTGGGGAGAGAACACTGAAGCTTTCTTT. Translated, it gives CASSEWGENTEAFF.

This clonotype came up many times. V usage is TRBV6-5 and J usage is TRBJ2-5; 8 bases line up with TRBD1. The CDR3 totals 14 residues. CDR1 is MNHEY, CDR2 SVGAGI, per germline. Trimming took 5 bases from V and 5 from J; bases not matched to a gene: 7. The CDR3 reads CASSTRQGRETQYF. CDR3 bases: TGTGCCAGCAGTACTAGACAGGGGAGGGAGACCCAGTACTTC.

Only a few counts were recorded for this clonotype. A read error may produce the germline difference seen at one junction end. V and J are TRBV5-1 and TRBJ2-7, with 12 bases fitting TRBD2. The CDR3 loop spans 17 amino acids. CDR1 is SGHRS, CDR2 YFSETQ, per germline. Here the CDR3 reads CASSLVLAGGPSHEQYF. CDR3 coding DNA: TGCGCCAGCAGCTTGGTACTAGCGGGAGGCCCCTCCCACGAGCAGTACTTC.

The chain uses TRBV20-1 and TRBJ2-7; D is unclear. With 1 base removed from V and 4 bases from J, the gap between germline ends came to 8 bases. The germline V gene encodes CDR1 DFQATT and CDR2 SNEGSKA (reference sequence). The CDR3 contains 12 residues. This CDR3 is CSARGAVYEQYF. The DNA for the CDR3 is TGCAGTGCTAGAGGGGCGGTTTACGAGCAGTACTTC.

In this sample, this clonotype turned up a few times. DNA of the CDR3: TGCGCCAGCAGCTTGGCTGGAAAGAGCACCGGGGAGCTGTTTTTT. Amino acid sequence: CASSLAGKSTGELFF. The rearrangement links TRBV5-1 to TRBJ2-2, with D hard to call. CDR1 SGHRS and CDR2 YFSETQ come from the germline V gene. The CDR3 is made up of 15 amino acids. With 0 bases removed from V and 4 bases from J, the gap between germline ends came to 10 bases. The whole variable domain, filled in from reference TRBV5-1 and TRBJ2-2, reads KAGVTQTPRYLIKTRGQQVTLSCSPISGHRSVSWYQQTPGQGLQFLFEYFSETQRNKGNFPGRFSGRQFSNSRSEMNVSTLELGDSALYLCASSLAGKSTGELFFGEGSRLTVL.

This clonotype was counted a few times. This chain uses TRBV24-1 with TRBJ2-1; 10 nucleotides agree with TRBD2. Germline V gene lookup returns CDR1 KGHDR and CDR2 SFDVKD. CDR3 size: 18 residues. V lost 4 bases, J lost 4 bases, and 12 bases stayed unmatched. Written as DNA, the CDR3 is TGTGCCACCAGTGAGCCCACCTATATAGCGGGAGGTTACAATGAGCAGTTCTTC. This encodes CATSEPTYIAGGYNEQFF.

This clonotype was recorded a few times. The gene calls are TRBV4-2 and TRBJ2-1, with D perhaps TRBD2 (6 bases). Per germline, CDR1 LGHNA and CDR2 YNFKEQ. The CDR3 loop spans 16 amino acids. V lost 5 bases, J lost 7 bases, and 21 bases lay in between. CDR3 in DNA: TGTGCCAGCAGCGGACGGGACGGAGGGGATATAAATGAGCAGTTCTTC. It specifies CASSGRDGGDINEQFF.

J is TRBJ2-2 and V is TRBV5-1, with 7 bases fitting TRBD2. Germline assignment: CDR1 SGHRS and CDR2 YFSETQ. The length of the CDR3 is 19 residues. With V trimmed by 1 base and J by 0 bases, 12 bases remained unmatched. CDR3 sequence (DNA): TGCGCCAGCAGCTTGTTTGTAGCGGGCGACTTTTCGAACACCGGGGAGCTGTTTTTT. Its protein product is CASSLFVAGDFSNTGELFF.

There are a few counts of this clonotype. The chain couples TRBV4-1 to TRBJ1-2, with D unclear. This CDR3 is 13 amino acids long. V lost 4 bases and J lost 4, with 10 bases in between. Germline assignment: CDR1 MGHRA and CDR2 YSYEKL. CDR3 in DNA: TGCGCCAGCAGCCCAGGACTGATCTATGGCTACACCTTC. It encodes CASSPGLIYGYTF.

In this sample, this clonotype turned up a few times. The chain carries TRBV2 and TRBJ1-5; possibly TRBD1 for D (5 bases). This CDR3 has 13 amino acids. The V and J ends lost 8 bases and 4 bases respectively, with 12 bases between them. Germline lookup yields CDR1 SNHLY and CDR2 FYNNEI. In DNA form, the CDR3 reads TGTGCCAGCGGGGCCAGGCAAAATCAGCCCCAGCATTTT. The encoded protein is CASGARQNQPQHF.

The table lists this clonotype with a few counts. The chain combines TRBV2 with TRBJ2-4; TRBD1 agrees at 8 bases. The CDR3 is made up of 17 amino acids. Germline loops: CDR1 SNHLY, CDR2 FYNNEI. J gave up 1 base and V 4 bases, and 9 bases lay outside the gene matches. The CDR3 sequence: CASSVFQGAVAKNIQYF. The CDR3 DNA reads as TGTGCCAGCAGTGTATTCCAGGGGGCGGTCGCCAAAAACATTCAGTACTTC.